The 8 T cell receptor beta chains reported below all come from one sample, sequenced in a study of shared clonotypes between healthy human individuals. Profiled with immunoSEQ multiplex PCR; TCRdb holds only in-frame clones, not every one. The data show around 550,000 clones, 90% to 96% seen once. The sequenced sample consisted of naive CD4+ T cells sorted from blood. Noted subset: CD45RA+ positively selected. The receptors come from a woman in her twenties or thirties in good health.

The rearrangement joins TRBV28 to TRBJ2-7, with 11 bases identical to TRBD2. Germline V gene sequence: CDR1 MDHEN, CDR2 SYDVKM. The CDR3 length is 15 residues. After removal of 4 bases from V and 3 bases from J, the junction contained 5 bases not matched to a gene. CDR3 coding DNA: TGTGCCAGCAGTTCTCCGACTAGCGGGGACTACGAGCAGTACTTC. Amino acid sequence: CASSSPTSGDYEQYF. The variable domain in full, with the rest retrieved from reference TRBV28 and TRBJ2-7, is DVKVTQSSRYLVKRTGEKVFLECVQDMDHENMFWYRQDPGLGLRLIYFSYDVKMKEKGDIPEGYSVSREKKERFSLILESASTNQTSMYLCASSSPTSGDYEQYFGPGTRLTVT.

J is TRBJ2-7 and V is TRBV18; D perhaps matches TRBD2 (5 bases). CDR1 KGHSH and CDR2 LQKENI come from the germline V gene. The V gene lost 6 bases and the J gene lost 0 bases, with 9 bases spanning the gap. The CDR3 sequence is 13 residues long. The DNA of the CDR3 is TGTGCCAGCTCTACGGGGTACTCCTACGAGCAGTACTTC. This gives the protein CASSTGYSYEQYF.

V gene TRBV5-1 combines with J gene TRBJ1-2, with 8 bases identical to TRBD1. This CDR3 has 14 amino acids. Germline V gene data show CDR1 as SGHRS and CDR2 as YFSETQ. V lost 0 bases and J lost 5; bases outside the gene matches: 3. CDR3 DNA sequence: TGCGCCAGCAGCTTGGGGGACAGGAGTTATGGCTACACCTTC. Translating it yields CASSLGDRSYGYTF.

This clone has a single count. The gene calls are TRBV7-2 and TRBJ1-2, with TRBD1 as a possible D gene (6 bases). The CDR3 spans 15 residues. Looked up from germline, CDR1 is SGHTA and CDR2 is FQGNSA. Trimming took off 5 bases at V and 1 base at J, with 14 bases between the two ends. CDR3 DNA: TGTGCCAGCAGCCCTCGGAGGGGGATTAACTATGGCTACACCTTC. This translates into CASSPRRGINYGYTF.

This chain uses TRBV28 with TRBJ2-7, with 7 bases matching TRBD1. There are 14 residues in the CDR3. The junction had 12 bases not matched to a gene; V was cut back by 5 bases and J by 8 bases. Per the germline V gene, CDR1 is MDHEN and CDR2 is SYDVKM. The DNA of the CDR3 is TGTGCCAGCAGTCAACCCCCGAGGGGGCCGAAGCAGTACTTC. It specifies CASSQPPRGPKQYF.

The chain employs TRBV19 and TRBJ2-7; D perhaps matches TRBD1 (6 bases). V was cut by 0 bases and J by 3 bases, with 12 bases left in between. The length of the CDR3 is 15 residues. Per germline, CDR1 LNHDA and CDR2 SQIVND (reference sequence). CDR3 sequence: CASSIEGTRNYEQYF. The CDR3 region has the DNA TGTGCCAGTAGTATAGAGGGGACACGGAACTACGAGCAGTACTTC.

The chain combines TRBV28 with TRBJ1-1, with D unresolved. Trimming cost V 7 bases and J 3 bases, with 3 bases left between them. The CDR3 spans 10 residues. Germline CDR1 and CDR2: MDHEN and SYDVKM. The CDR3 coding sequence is TGTGCCAGCACGGACACTGAAGCTTTCTTT. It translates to CASTDTEAFF.

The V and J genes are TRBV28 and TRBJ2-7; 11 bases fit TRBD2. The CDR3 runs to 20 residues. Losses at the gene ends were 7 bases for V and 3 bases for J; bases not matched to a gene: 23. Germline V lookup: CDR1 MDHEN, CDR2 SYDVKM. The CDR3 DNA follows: TGTGCCAGCATATCCGGGGGGCCCGGGATAGCGGGAGGGCCAAGCTACGAGCAGTACTTC. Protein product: CASISGGPGIAGGPSYEQYF.